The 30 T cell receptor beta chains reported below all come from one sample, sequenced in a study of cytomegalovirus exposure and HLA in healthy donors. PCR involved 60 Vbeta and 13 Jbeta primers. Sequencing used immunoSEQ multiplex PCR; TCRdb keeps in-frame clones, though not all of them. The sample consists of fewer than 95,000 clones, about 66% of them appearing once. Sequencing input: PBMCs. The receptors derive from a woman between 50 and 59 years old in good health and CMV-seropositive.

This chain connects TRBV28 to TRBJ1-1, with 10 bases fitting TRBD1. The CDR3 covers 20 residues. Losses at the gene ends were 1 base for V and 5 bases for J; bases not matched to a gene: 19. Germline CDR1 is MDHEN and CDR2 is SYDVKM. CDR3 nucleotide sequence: TGTGCCAGCAGTTTATATTTGGGGTATGTCGGTGTGGACAGGGGGACTGAAGCTTTCTTT. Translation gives CASSLYLGYVGVDRGTEAFF. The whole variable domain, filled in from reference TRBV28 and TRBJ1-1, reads DVKVTQSSRYLVKRTGEKVFLECVQDMDHENMFWYRQDPGLGLRLIYFSYDVKMKEKGDIPEGYSVSREKKERFSLILESASTNQTSMYLCASSLYLGYVGVDRGTEAFFGQGTRLTVV.

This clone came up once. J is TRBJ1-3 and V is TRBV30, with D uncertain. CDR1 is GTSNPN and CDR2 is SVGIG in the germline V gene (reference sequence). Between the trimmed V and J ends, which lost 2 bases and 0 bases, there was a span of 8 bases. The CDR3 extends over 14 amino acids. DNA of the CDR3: TGTGCCTGGAGTCGCGGGTTCTCTGGAAACACCATATATTTT. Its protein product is CAWSRGFSGNTIYF.

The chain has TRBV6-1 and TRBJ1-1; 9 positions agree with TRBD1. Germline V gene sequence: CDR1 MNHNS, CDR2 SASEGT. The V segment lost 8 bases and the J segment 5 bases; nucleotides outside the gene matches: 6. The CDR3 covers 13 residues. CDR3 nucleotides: TGTGCCAGCTTACCCGGGACAGGGACTGAAGCTTTCTTT. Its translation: CASLPGTGTEAFF.

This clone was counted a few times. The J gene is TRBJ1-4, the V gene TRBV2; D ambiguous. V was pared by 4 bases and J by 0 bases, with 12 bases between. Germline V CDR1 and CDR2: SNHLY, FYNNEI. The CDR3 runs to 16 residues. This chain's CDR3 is CASSVRVAATNEKLFF. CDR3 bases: TGTGCCAGCAGTGTTCGGGTCGCGGCAACTAATGAAAAACTGTTTTTT.

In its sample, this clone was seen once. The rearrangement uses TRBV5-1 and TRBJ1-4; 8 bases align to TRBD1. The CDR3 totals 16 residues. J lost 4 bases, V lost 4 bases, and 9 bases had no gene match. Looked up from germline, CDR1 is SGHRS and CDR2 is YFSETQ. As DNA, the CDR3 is TGCGCCAGCAGCGCTGCTGACAGGGGCCATAATGAAAAACTGTTTTTT. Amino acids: CASSAADRGHNEKLFF.

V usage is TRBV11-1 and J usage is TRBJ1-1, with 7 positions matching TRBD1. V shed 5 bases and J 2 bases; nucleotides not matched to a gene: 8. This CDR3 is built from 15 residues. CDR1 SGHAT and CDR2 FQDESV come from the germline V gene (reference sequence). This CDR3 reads CASSPPTGVNTEAFF. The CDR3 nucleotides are TGTGCCAGCAGCCCACCCACAGGGGTAAACACTGAAGCTTTCTTT.

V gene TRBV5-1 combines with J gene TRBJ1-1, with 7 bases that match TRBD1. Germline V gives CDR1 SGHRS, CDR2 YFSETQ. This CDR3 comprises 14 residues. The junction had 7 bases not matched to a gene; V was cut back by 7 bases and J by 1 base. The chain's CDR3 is CASRRQGANTEAFF. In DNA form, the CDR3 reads TGCGCCAGCCGACGACAGGGCGCGAACACTGAAGCTTTCTTT.

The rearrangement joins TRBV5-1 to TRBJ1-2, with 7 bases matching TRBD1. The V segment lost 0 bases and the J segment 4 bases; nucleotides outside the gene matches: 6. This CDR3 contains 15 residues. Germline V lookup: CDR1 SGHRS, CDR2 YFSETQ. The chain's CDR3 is CASSLDAGGLYGYTF. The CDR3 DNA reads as TGCGCCAGCAGCTTGGACGCAGGGGGACTCTATGGCTACACCTTC.

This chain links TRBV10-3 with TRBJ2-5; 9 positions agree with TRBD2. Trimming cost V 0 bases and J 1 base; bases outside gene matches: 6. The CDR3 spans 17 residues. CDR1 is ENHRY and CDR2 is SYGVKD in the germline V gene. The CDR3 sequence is CAISESSGGTVQETQYF. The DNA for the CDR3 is TGTGCCATCAGTGAGTCCAGCGGGGGGACTGTCCAAGAGACCCAGTACTTC.

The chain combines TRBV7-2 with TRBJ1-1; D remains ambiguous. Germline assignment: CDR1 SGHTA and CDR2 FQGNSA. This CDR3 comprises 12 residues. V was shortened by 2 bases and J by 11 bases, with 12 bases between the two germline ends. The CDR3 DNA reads TGTGCCAGCAGCTTAATGTCCCGTCGGGCTTTCTTT. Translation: CASSLMSRRAFF.

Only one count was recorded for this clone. CDR3 coding DNA: TGTGCCAGCAGCTTGAGAGGGAACCTCTCCTACGAGCAGTACTTC. Its translation: CASSLRGNLSYEQYF. The V gene is TRBV5-4, the J gene TRBJ2-7; D is possibly TRBD2 (5 bases). This CDR3 is 15 amino acids long. From germline, CDR1 is SGHNT and CDR2 YYREEE (reference sequence). The ends were cut back, 1 base at V and 0 bases at J, with 11 bases in the middle. The full variable domain, in which reference TRBV5-4 and TRBJ2-7 provide the parts outside the CDR3, is ETGVTQSPTHLIKTRGQQVTLRCSSQSGHNTVSWYQQALGQGPQFIFQYYREEENGRGNFPPRFSGLQFPNYSSELNVNALELDDSALYLCASSLRGNLSYEQYFGPGTRLTVT.

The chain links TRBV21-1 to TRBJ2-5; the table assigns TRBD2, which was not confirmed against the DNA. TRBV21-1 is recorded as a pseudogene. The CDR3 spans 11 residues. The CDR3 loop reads CASSKEVRGYF. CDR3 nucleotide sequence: TGTGCCAGCAGCAAAGAGGTGAGAGGGTACTTC.

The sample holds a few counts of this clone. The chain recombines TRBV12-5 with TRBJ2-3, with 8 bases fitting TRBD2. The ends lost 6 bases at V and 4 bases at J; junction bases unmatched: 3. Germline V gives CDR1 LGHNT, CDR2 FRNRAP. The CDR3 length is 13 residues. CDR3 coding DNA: TGTGCTAGTGGCCGGACTAGCTCAGATACGCAGTATTTT. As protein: CASGRTSSDTQYF.

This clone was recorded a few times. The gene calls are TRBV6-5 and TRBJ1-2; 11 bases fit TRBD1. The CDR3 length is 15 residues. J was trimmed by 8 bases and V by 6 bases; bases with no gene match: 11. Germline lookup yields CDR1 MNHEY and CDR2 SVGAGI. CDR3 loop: CASSRGTGGELGYTF. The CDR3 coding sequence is TGTGCCAGCAGCCGAGGGACAGGGGGAGAGTTAGGCTACACCTTC.

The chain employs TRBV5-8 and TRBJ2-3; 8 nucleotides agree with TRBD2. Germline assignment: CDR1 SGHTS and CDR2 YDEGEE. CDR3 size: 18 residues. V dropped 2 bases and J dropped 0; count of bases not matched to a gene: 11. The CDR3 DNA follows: TGTGCCAGCAGCTTCTGGAGCGGGGGCGGACCTAGCACAGATACGCAGTATTTT. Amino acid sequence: CASSFWSGGGPSTDTQYF.

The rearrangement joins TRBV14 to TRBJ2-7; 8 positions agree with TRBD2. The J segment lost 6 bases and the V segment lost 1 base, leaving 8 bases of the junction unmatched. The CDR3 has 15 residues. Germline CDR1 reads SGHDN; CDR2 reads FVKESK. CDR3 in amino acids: CASSQVGTSEGEQYF. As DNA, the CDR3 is TGTGCCAGCAGCCAAGTCGGGACTAGTGAGGGCGAGCAGTACTTC.

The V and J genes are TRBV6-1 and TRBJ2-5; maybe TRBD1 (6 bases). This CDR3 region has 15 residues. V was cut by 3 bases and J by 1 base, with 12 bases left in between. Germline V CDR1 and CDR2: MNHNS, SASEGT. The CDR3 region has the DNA TGTGCCAGCAGTGACAGGTTGGGGGCCCAAGAGACCCAGTACTTC. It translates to CASSDRLGAQETQYF.

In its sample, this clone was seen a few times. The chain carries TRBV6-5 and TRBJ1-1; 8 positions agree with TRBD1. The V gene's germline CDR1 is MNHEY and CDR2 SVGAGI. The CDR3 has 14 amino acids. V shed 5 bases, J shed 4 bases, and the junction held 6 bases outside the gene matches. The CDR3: CASSGATGGTEAFF. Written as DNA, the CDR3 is TGTGCCAGCAGTGGTGCTACAGGGGGCACTGAAGCTTTCTTT.

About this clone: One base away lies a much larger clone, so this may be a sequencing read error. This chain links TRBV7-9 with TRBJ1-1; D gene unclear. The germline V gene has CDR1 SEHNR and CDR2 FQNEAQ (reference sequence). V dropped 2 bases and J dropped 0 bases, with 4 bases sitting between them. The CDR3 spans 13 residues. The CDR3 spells CASSLPVNTEAFF. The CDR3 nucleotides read TGTGCCAGCAGCTTACCGGTGAACACTGAAGCTTTCTTT.

The CDR3 bases are TGTGCACATCAACCGGGACAGGGCAATCAGCCCCAGCATTTT. It codes for CAHQPGQGNQPQHF. This chain links TRBV7-7 with TRBJ1-5, with 8 bases lining up with TRBD1. Germline V gives CDR1 SSHAT, CDR2 FNYEAQ (reference sequence). The CDR3 runs 14 residues.

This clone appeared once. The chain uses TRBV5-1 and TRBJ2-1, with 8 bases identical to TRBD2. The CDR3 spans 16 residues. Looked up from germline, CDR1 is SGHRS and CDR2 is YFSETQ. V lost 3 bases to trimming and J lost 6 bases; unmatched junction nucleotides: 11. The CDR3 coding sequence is TGCGCCAGCAGCTGGAGGTTGGCGGGGGGATTCAATGAGCAGTTCTTC. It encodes CASSWRLAGGFNEQFF. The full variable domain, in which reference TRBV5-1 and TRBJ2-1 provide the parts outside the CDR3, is KAGVTQTPRYLIKTRGQQVTLSCSPISGHRSVSWYQQTPGQGLQFLFEYFSETQRNKGNFPGRFSGRQFSNSRSEMNVSTLELGDSALYLCASSWRLAGGFNEQFFGPGTRLTVL.

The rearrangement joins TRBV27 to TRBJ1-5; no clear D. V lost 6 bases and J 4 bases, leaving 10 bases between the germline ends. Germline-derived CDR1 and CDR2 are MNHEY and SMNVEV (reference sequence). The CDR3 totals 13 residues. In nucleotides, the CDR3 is TGTGCCAGCAGCTTAGTTCCGAATCAGCCCCAGCATTTT. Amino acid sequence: CASSLVPNQPQHF.

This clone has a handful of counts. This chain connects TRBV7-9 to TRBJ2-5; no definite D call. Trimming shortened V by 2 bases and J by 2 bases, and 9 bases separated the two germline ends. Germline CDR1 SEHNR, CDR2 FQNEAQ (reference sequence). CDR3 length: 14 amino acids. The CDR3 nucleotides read TGTGCCAGCAGCTTAATGAGATTACAAGAGACCCAGTACTTC. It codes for CASSLMRLQETQYF.

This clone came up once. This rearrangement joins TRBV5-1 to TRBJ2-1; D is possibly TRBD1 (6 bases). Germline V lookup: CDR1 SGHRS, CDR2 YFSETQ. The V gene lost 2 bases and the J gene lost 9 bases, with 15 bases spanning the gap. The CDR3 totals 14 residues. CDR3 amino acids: CASSLGGDLSEQFF. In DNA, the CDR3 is TGCGCCAGCAGCTTAGGGGGTGATTTGAGTGAGCAGTTCTTC.

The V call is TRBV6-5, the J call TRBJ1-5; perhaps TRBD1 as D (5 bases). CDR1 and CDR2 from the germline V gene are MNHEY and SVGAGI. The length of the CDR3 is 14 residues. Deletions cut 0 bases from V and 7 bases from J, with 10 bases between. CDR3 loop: CASSYSQGGQPQHF. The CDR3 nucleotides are TGTGCCAGCAGTTACTCGCAGGGTGGGCAGCCCCAGCATTTT.

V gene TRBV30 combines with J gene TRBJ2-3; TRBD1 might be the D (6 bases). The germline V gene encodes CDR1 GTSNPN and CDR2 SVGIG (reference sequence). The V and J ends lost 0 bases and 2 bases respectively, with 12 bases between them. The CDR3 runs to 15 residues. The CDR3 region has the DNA TGTGCCTGGAGTGTACAGGGCGGGCTCACAGATACGCAGTATTTT. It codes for CAWSVQGGLTDTQYF.

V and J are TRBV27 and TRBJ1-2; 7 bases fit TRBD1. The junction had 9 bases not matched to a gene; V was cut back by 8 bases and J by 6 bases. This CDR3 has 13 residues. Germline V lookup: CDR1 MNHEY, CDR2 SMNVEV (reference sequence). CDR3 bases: TGTGCCAGCGGGGGACAGCCGGGGGATGGCTACACCTTC. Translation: CASGGQPGDGYTF.

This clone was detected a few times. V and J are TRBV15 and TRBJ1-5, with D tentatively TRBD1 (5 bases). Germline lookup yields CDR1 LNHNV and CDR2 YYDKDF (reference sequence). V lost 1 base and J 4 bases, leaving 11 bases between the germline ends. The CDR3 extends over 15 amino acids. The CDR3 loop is CATSRAGRANQPQHF. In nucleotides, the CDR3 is TGTGCCACCAGCAGAGCGGGCAGGGCAAATCAGCCCCAGCATTTT. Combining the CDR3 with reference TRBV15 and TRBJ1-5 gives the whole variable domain DAMVIQNPRYQVTQFGKPVTLSCSQTLNHNVMYWYQQKSSQAPKLLFHYYDKDFNNEADTPDNFQSRRPNTSFCFLDIRSPGLGDTAMYLCATSRAGRANQPQHFGDGTRLSIL.

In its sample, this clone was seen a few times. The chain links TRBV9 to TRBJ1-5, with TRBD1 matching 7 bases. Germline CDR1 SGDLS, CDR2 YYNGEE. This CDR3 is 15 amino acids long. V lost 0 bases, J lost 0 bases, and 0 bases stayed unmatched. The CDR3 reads CASSVGDSSNQPQHF. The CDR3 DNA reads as TGTGCCAGCAGCGTAGGGGACAGTAGCAATCAGCCCCAGCATTTT.

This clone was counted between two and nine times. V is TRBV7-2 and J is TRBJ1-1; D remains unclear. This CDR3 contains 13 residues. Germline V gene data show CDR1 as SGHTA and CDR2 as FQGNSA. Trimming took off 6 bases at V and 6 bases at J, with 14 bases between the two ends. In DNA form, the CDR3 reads TGTGCCAGCAGTACCACGGGATGGGCTGAAGCTTTCTTT. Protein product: CASSTTGWAEAFF.